These 25 T cell receptor beta chains originate from one sample sequenced in a study of cytomegalovirus exposure and HLA in healthy donors. PCR employed 60 Vbeta and 13 Jbeta primers. Assay: immunoSEQ multiplex PCR; the TCRdb copy retains only in-frame clones and omits some. The listing contains 100,000 to 150,000 clones. Material: PBMCs. The receptors stem from a man aged 25-40 years in good health and CMV-seronegative.

DNA of the CDR3: TGCGCCAGCAGCTCGGACTCCGGGACAGCCTACAATGAGCAGTTCTTC. Protein: CASSSDSGTAYNEQFF. J is TRBJ2-1 and V is TRBV5-1; 7 positions agree with TRBD1. The CDR3 has 16 residues. Germline CDR1 reads SGHRS; CDR2 reads YFSETQ. After removal of 3 bases from V and 2 bases from J, the junction contained 8 bases not matched to a gene.

The rearrangement joins TRBV6-1 to TRBJ1-1, with a weak D call TRBD1 (5 bases). This CDR3 has 15 residues. V was clipped by 2 bases and J by 7 bases, with 17 bases between them. The germline V gene encodes CDR1 MNHNS and CDR2 SASEGT. CDR3 DNA: TGTGCCAGCAGTGAATCTTCCGGACATCCGAATGAAGCTTTCTTT. Protein product: CASSESSGHPNEAFF.

The chain's CDR3 is CASSEYSGSYEQYF. CDR3 nucleotide sequence: TGCGCCAGCAGTGAGTATAGCGGGTCTTACGAGCAGTACTTC. The chain couples TRBV10-2 to TRBJ2-7; 7 bases align to TRBD2. Germline assignment: CDR1 WSHSY and CDR2 SAAADI. The CDR3 is made up of 14 amino acids. Trimming took 1 base from V and 4 from J; bases not matched to a gene: 4.

The CDR3 nucleotides are TGCGCCAGCAGCCAAGGGGGAGATAGTATCTACGAGCAGTACTTC. Translated, it gives CASSQGGDSIYEQYF. This chain links TRBV4-1 with TRBJ2-7; D possibly corresponds to TRBD2 (5 bases). V was pared by 1 base and J by 3 bases, with 13 bases between. Germline V gene data show CDR1 as MGHRA and CDR2 as YSYEKL. The CDR3 sequence is 15 residues long.

V gene TRBV7-2 combines with J gene TRBJ2-7, with TRBD2 identical over 13 bases. CDR1 and CDR2 from the germline V gene are SGHTA and FQGNSA. CDR3 length: 15 residues. The J segment lost 4 bases and the V segment lost 1 base, leaving 1 base of the junction unmatched. This chain's CDR3 is CASSLETSGRYEQYF. The CDR3 DNA reads as TGTGCCAGCAGCTTAGAGACTAGCGGGAGGTACGAGCAGTACTTC.

The genes are TRBV15 and TRBJ2-7; 8 bases map to TRBD2. Unmatched junction bases numbered 7, after V lost 5 bases and J lost 4 bases. The CDR3 extends over 14 amino acids. CDR1 and CDR2 (germline): LNHNV, YYDKDF (reference sequence). In nucleotides, the CDR3 is TGTGCCACCAGCCCAGGACTAGCCAGTTACGAGCAGTACTTC. Amino acids: CATSPGLASYEQYF.

The V and J genes are TRBV11-3 and TRBJ2-2, with a possible D match to TRBD1 (6 bases). V was trimmed by 5 bases and J by 4 bases, leaving 11 bases between them. The CDR3 runs to 14 residues. CDR1 SGHNT and CDR2 YENEEA come from the germline V gene. The CDR3 DNA is TGTGCCAGCAGCCCCAGGACAGTCACCGGGGAGCTGTTTTTT. Protein: CASSPRTVTGELFF.

The chain links TRBV28 to TRBJ1-4; weak D call: TRBD1 (5 bases). CDR3 length: 14 amino acids. Germline lookup yields CDR1 MDHEN and CDR2 SYDVKM. V was clipped by 6 bases and J by 3 bases, with 11 bases between them. The CDR3 bases are TGTGCCAGCAGGCCTCAGGGATCTAATGAAAAACTGTTTTTT. This codes for CASRPQGSNEKLFF.

The chain uses TRBV28 and TRBJ1-6, with 9 bases lining up with TRBD1. Unmatched junction bases numbered 9, after V lost 6 bases and J lost 9 bases. Germline V CDR1 and CDR2: MDHEN, SYDVKM. This CDR3 contains 15 residues. The DNA for the CDR3 is TGTGCCAGCAGCCAGGACAGGGGATGGGGTTCACCCCTCCACTTT. Encoded protein: CASSQDRGWGSPLHF.

A note on this clone: The same CDR3 also results from other DNA sequences found in this sample. The rearrangement links TRBV4-1 to TRBJ1-1; D may be TRBD1 (5 bases). Germline assignment: CDR1 MGHRA and CDR2 YSYEKL. The CDR3 consists of 14 residues. The V and J ends lost 6 bases and 0 bases respectively, with 11 bases between them. CDR3 sequence reads: CASRGGTVNTEAFF. The CDR3 bases are TGCGCCAGCAGGGGGGGGACCGTGAACACTGAAGCTTTCTTT.

The CDR3 DNA sequence: TGTGCCAGCACTAGGTTTGATGAGCAGTTCTTC. This gives the protein CASTRFDEQFF. The chain joins TRBV27 to TRBJ2-1; D gene ambiguous. V gave up 7 bases and J gave up 8 bases, with 9 bases separating them. The CDR3 contains 11 residues. The germline V gene encodes CDR1 MNHEY and CDR2 SMNVEV (reference sequence).

This chain uses TRBV27 with TRBJ2-7, with TRBD1 matching over 8 bases. Germline CDR1 and CDR2: MNHEY and SMNVEV (reference sequence). This CDR3 is 14 amino acids long. Trimming at V came to 2 bases and at J to 1 base, leaving 1 base not matched to a gene. The CDR3 DNA is TGTGCCAGCAGTTTAACAGGGGGATCCTACGAGCAGTACTTC. As protein: CASSLTGGSYEQYF.

The chain couples TRBV7-9 to TRBJ2-1; D may be TRBD2 (5 bases). CDR3 length: 11 residues. V was trimmed by 3 bases and J by 9 bases, leaving 6 bases between them. The germline CDR1 and CDR2 sequences are SEHNR and FQNEAQ (reference sequence). The CDR3 sequence is CASSFEGEQFF. The CDR3, as DNA: TGTGCCAGCAGCTTTGAGGGTGAGCAGTTCTTC.

The CDR3 spells CASSTIVGQYF. In nucleotides, the CDR3 is TGTGCCAGCAGCACTATAGTGGGGCAGTACTTC. The chain couples TRBV7-9 to TRBJ2-7; D not certain. Germline lookup yields CDR1 SEHNR and CDR2 FQNEAQ (reference sequence). This CDR3 comprises 11 residues. Trimming removed 5 bases from V and 9 bases from J, with 11 bases in between.

This chain joins TRBV7-9 and TRBJ1-1; D might be TRBD1 (6 bases). The CDR3 spans 16 residues. The V gene lost 2 bases and the J gene lost 4 bases, with 17 bases spanning the gap. Germline CDR1 and CDR2: SEHNR and FQNEAQ (reference sequence). The CDR3 region is CASSLRRGGIGTEAFF. The CDR3 DNA sequence: TGTGCCAGCAGCTTAAGAAGGGGGGGGATTGGCACTGAAGCTTTCTTT.

Remarks on this clone: A read error may account for a junction end that differs from germline. The chain combines TRBV6-4 with TRBJ2-2; no clear D gene. The CDR3 is 13 residues long. CDR1 MRHNA and CDR2 SNTAGT come from the germline V gene. CDR3 in amino acids: CTSSDGDTGELFF. CDR3 DNA sequence: TGTACCAGCAGTGACGGAGACACCGGGGAGCTGTTTTTT.

The chain couples TRBV30 to TRBJ2-3; 7 positions match TRBD2. Germline lookup yields CDR1 GTSNPN and CDR2 SVGIG (reference sequence). The trim removed 2 bases at V and 1 base at J, leaving 3 bases unmatched. The CDR3 sequence is 14 residues long. CDR3 protein: CAWSPLAGTDTQYF. As DNA, the CDR3 is TGTGCCTGGAGTCCCCTAGCGGGCACAGATACGCAGTATTTT.

The chain uses TRBV7-8 and TRBJ2-7, with 11 bases identical to TRBD1. Germline assignment: CDR1 SGHVS and CDR2 FQNEAQ. This CDR3 has 14 amino acids. After removal of 5 bases from V and 6 bases from J, the junction contained 6 bases not matched to a gene. The chain's CDR3 is CASSDRDRGGEQYF. CDR3 DNA: TGTGCCAGCAGCGACCGGGACAGGGGGGGCGAGCAGTACTTC. The variable domain in full, with the rest retrieved from reference TRBV7-8 and TRBJ2-7, is GAGVSQSPRYKVAKRGQDVALRCDPISGHVSLFWYQQALGQGPEFLTYFQNEAQLDKSGLPSDRFFAERPEGSVSTLKIQRTQQEDSAVYLCASSDRDRGGEQYFGPGTRLTVT.

The chain employs TRBV5-1 and TRBJ2-3; 12 nucleotides match TRBD2. The junction had 0 bases not matched to a gene; V was cut back by 0 bases and J by 4 bases. CDR3 length: 15 amino acids. Germline V lookup: CDR1 SGHRS, CDR2 YFSETQ. This CDR3 is CASSLGLAGADTQYF. CDR3 sequence (DNA): TGCGCCAGCAGCTTGGGACTAGCGGGGGCAGATACGCAGTATTTT.

V usage is TRBV19 and J usage is TRBJ2-4; 7 bases align to TRBD1. J was trimmed by 0 bases and V by 9 bases; bases with no gene match: 11. There are 16 residues in the CDR3. Germline CDR1 and CDR2: LNHDA and SQIVND (reference sequence). The CDR3 here is CARHPTGKLAKNIQYF. CDR3 DNA sequence: TGTGCCAGGCACCCGACAGGGAAACTAGCCAAAAACATTCAGTACTTC.

The chain couples TRBV9 to TRBJ2-5, with D unclear. CDR1 and CDR2 from the germline V gene are SGDLS and YYNGEE. This CDR3 is 12 amino acids long. The V end lost 4 bases, the J end lost 3 bases, and 7 bases lay between the germline ends. This CDR3 reads CASSPGEETQYF. The CDR3 region has the DNA TGTGCCAGCAGCCCAGGCGAAGAGACCCAGTACTTC. The complete variable domain, with remaining parts taken from reference TRBV9 and TRBJ2-5, reads DSGVTQTPKHLITATGQRVTLRCSPRSGDLSVYWYQQSLDQGLQFLIQYYNGEERAKGNILERFSAQQFPDLHSELNLSSLELGDSALYFCASSPGEETQYFGPGTRLLVL.

This chain connects TRBV5-6 to TRBJ2-7; 7 bases are shared with TRBD2. V trimming: 4 bases; J trimming: 2 bases; junction bases outside the gene matches: 12. The CDR3 totals 16 residues. Germline V gene data show CDR1 as SGHDT and CDR2 as YYEEEE. The CDR3 DNA reads as TGTGCCAGCAGCCAGAAGGGAGGGGTCGATACCTACGAGCAGTACTTC. Translation: CASSQKGGVDTYEQYF.

V gene TRBV11-2 combines with J gene TRBJ2-7; TRBD2 agrees at 11 bases. Trimming at V came to 1 base and at J to 1 base, leaving 0 bases not matched to a gene. This CDR3 spans 15 amino acids. CDR1 SGHAT and CDR2 FQNNGV come from the germline V gene. DNA for the CDR3: TGTGCCAGCAGCTTAGCTAGCGGGAGGTCCTACGAGCAGTACTTC. Its translation is CASSLASGRSYEQYF.

The rearrangement links TRBV27 to TRBJ1-4; tentative D call: TRBD1 (6 bases). Trimming took 3 bases from V and 0 from J, leaving 8 bases between them. Germline V lookup: CDR1 MNHEY, CDR2 SMNVEV (reference sequence). This CDR3 is built from 15 residues. CDR3 sequence: CASSFNRATNEKLFF. The CDR3, as DNA: TGTGCCAGCAGTTTCAACAGGGCAACTAATGAAAAACTGTTTTTT.

This chain joins TRBV30 and TRBJ1-1, with 9 bases matching TRBD1. The germline gives CDR1 GTSNPN, CDR2 SVGIG (reference sequence). CDR3 length: 20 amino acids. The V and J ends lost 2 bases and 3 bases, in that order; junction bases with no gene match: 22. This CDR3 reads CAWSPTPGTGRILVDTEAFF. CDR3 nucleotides: TGTGCCTGGAGTCCAACCCCCGGGACAGGGAGAATTCTTGTGGACACTGAAGCTTTCTTT.